This passage covers 9 T cell receptor beta chains from one sample sequenced in a study of cytomegalovirus exposure and HLA in healthy donors. PCR primers comprised 60 Vbeta and 13 Jbeta primers. Libraries were prepared by immunoSEQ multiplex PCR; TCRdb keeps only in-frame clonotypes and omits some of them. The table shows about 150,000 clones, with around 10% occurring only once. The source material was PBMCs. The receptors derive from a male donor in good health and CMV-seronegative.

CDR3 in amino acids: CATGPSGSYEQYF. In nucleotides, the CDR3 is TGTGCCACCGGACCCAGCGGCTCCTACGAGCAGTACTTC. The chain is built from TRBV10-3 and TRBJ2-7, with D perhaps matching TRBD2 (5 bases). Germline V CDR1 and CDR2: ENHRY, SYGVKD. V lost 10 bases to trimming and J lost 0 bases, with 13 bases between them. The CDR3 is made up of 13 amino acids.

V is TRBV6-6 and J is TRBJ2-1, with D possibly matching TRBD2 (7 bases). This CDR3 comprises 15 residues. Germline CDR1 reads MNHNY; CDR2 reads SVGAGI (reference sequence). V was trimmed by 10 bases and J by 2 bases, leaving 18 bases between them. The CDR3 DNA reads TGTGCCACTTTACTGGGGGGGGGCCCCTACAATGAGCAGTTCTTC. Protein: CATLLGGGPYNEQFF.

J is TRBJ2-3 and V is TRBV27; 7 nucleotides agree with TRBD1. The CDR3 is 16 amino acids. CDR1 and CDR2 (germline): MNHEY, SMNVEV (reference sequence). The V and J ends lost 5 bases and 0 bases, in that order; junction bases with no gene match: 8. CDR3 bases: TGTGCCAGCAGTCTCCGACAGGGAGTCAGCACAGATACGCAGTATTTT. Amino acids: CASSLRQGVSTDTQYF.

The chain couples TRBV14 to TRBJ2-7; 10 positions match TRBD1. CDR3 size: 14 residues. V trimming: 3 bases; J trimming: 5 bases; junction bases outside the gene matches: 4. The germline CDR1 and CDR2 sequences are SGHDN and FVKESK. The chain's CDR3 is CASSHRDRGNEQYF. The CDR3 nucleotides are TGTGCCAGCAGCCACCGGGACAGGGGTAACGAGCAGTACTTC.

This clone was counted a few times. The chain has TRBV2 and TRBJ2-5; 8 nucleotides match TRBD1. There are 15 residues in the CDR3. CDR1 and CDR2 from the germline V gene are SNHLY and FYNNEI. V lost 3 bases, J lost 2 bases, and 5 bases stayed unmatched. Here the CDR3 reads CASSDRGQGQETQYF. DNA for the CDR3: TGTGCCAGCAGTGACCGAGGACAGGGTCAAGAGACCCAGTACTTC.

This clone was counted a few times. The chain links TRBV29-1 to TRBJ2-1, with 9 bases matching TRBD2. The CDR3 totals 13 residues. Unmatched junction bases numbered 5, after V lost 3 bases and J lost 8 bases. Germline-derived CDR1 and CDR2 are SQVTM and ANQGSEA. The chain's CDR3 is CSVDGTSIHEQFF. The CDR3 DNA is TGCAGCGTTGACGGGACTAGCATCCATGAGCAGTTCTTC.

The chain uses TRBV7-8 and TRBJ1-5, with 8 bases aligning to TRBD1. After removal of 7 bases from V and 4 bases from J, the junction contained 9 bases not matched to a gene. CDR3 length: 15 residues. The germline V gene has CDR1 SGHVS and CDR2 FQNEAQ. CDR3 bases: TGTGCCAGCACCCCCGACAGGGGAAGAAATCAGCCCCAGCATTTT. This codes for CASTPDRGRNQPQHF.

This clone turned up a few times. The CDR3 here is CASSPGTGSVYEQYF. Written as DNA, the CDR3 is TGTGCCAGCAGCCCCGGGACAGGGTCCGTCTACGAGCAGTACTTC. This sequence joins TRBV4-2 and TRBJ2-7, with 9 bases fitting TRBD1. Per germline, CDR1 LGHNA and CDR2 YNFKEQ. This CDR3 comprises 15 residues. V trimming: 4 bases; J trimming: 3 bases; junction bases outside the gene matches: 7.

This clone was found a few times. V usage is TRBV5-4 and J usage is TRBJ2-5; D may be TRBD1 (5 bases). The end of the DNA aligns better with TRBJ2-7, so the J call may be wrong. The CDR3 spans 15 residues. Germline CDR1 and CDR2: SGHNT and YYREEE (reference sequence). The chain's CDR3 is CASSLEQGILYEQYF. DNA of the CDR3: TGTGCCAGCAGCTTGGAGCAGGGTATCCTCTACGAGCAGTACTTC.